The present T cell receptor beta chain was sequenced within a study of technical replicates of blood from a few donors. Trimming took 6 bases from V and 3 from J, leaving 18 bases between them. The germline CDR1 and CDR2 sequences are SNHLY and FYNNEI. This CDR3 spans 15 amino acids. Only in-frame clones appear in the TCRdb table, and some are missing; sequencing was by immunoSEQ multiplex PCR. This sample has approximately 79,000 clones, with 90% to 95% found just once. The clonotype was recovered from a human donor in good health. The source material was T cells isolated from PBMCs. V gene TRBV2 combines with J gene TRBJ2-7; D is perhaps TRBD2 (6 bases). The CDR3 protein is CASSALAGKVYEQYF. The CDR3 DNA reads as TGTGCCAGCAGCGCTCTCGCGGGAAAGGTCTACGAGCAGTACTTC.